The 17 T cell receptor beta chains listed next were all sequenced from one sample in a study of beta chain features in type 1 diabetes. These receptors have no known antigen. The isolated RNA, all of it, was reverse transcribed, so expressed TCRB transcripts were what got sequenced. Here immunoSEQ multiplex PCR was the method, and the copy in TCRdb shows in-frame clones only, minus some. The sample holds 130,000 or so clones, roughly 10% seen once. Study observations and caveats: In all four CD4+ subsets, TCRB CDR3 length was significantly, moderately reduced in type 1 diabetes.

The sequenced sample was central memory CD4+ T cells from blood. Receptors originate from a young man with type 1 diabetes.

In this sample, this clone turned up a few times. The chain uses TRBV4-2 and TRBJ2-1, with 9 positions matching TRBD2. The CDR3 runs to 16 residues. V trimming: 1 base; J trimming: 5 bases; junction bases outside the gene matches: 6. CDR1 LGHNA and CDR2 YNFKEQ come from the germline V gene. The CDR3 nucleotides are TGTGCCAGCAGCCAAGGGCTAGCGGGGATTCACAATGAGCAGTTCTTC. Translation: CASSQGLAGIHNEQFF.

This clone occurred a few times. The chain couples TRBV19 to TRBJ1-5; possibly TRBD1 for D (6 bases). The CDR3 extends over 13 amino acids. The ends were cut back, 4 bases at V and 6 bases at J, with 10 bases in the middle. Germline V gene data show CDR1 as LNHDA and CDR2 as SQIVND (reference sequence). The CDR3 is CASSTGAGQPQHF. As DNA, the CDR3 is TGTGCCAGTAGTACAGGGGCGGGTCAGCCCCAGCATTTT.

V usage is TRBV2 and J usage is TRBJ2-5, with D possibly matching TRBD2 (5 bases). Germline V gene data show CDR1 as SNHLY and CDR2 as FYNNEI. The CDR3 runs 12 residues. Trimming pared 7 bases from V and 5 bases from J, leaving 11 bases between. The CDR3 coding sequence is TGTGCCAGCAAGGACTGGGTGGAGACCCAGTACTTC. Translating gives CASKDWVETQYF.

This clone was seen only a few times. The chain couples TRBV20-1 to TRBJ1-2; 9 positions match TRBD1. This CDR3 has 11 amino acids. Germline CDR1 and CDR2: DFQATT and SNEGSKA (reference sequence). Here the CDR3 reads CRVQGADGYTF. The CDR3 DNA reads TGCAGGGTACAGGGGGCGGACGGCTACACCTTC.

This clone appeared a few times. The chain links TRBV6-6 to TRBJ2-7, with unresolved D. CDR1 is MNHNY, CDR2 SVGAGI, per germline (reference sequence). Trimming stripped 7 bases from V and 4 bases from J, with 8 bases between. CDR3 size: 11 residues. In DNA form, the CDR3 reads TGTGCCAGCACGCGGTCATACGAGCAGTACTTC. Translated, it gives CASTRSYEQYF.

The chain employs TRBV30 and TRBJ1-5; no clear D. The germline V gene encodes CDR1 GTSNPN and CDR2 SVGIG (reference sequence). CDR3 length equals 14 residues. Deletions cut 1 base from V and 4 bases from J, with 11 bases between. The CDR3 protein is CAWSGAVRNQPQHF. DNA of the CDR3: TGTGCCTGGAGTGGTGCGGTCAGAAATCAGCCCCAGCATTTT.

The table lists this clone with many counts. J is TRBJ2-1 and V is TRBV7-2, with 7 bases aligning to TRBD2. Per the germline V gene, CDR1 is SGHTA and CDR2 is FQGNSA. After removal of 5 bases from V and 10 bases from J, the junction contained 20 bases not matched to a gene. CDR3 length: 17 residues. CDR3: CASSPRGGGINRGEQFF. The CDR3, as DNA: TGTGCCAGCAGCCCTCGGGGCGGGGGAATTAATCGCGGGGAGCAGTTCTTC.

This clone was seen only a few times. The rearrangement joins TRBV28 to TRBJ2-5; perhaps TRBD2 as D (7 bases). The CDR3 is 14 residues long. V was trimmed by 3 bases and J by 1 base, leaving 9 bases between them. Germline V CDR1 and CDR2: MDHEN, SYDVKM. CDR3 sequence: CASSLGGPQETQYF. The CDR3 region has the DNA TGTGCCAGCAGTTTGGGGGGGCCCCAAGAGACCCAGTACTTC.

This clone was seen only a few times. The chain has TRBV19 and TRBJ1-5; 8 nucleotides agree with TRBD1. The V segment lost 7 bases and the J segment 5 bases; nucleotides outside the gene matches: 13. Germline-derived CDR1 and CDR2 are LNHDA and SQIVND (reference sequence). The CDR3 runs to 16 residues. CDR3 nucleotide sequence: TGTGCCAGTAACCCCCTTGGGACAGGTGGCGATCAGCCCCAGCATTTT. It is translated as CASNPLGTGGDQPQHF. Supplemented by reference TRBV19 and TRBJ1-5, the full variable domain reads DGGITQSPKYLFRKEGQNVTLSCEQNLNHDAMYWYRQDPGQGLRLIYYSQIVNDFQKGDIAEGYSVSREKKESFPLTVTSAQKNPTAFYLCASNPLGTGGDQPQHFGDGTRLSIL.

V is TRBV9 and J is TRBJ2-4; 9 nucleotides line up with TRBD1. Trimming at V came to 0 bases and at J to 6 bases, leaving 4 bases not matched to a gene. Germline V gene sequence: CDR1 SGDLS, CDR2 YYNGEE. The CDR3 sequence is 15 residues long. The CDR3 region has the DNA TGTGCCAGCAGCGTAGCGGGGACAGGGATAAACATTCAGTACTTC. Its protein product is CASSVAGTGINIQYF.

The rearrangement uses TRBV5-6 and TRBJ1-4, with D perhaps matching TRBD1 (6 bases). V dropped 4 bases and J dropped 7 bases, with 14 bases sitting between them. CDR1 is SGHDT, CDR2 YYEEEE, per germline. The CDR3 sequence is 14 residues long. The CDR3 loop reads CASSPGARVEKLFF. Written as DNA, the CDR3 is TGTGCCAGCAGCCCAGGGGCGCGGGTTGAAAAACTGTTTTTT.

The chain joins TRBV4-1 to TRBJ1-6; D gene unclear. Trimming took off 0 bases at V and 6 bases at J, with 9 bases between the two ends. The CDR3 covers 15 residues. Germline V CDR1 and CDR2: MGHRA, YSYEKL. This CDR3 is CASSQDLRFNSPLHF. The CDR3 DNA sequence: TGCGCCAGCAGCCAAGACTTGAGGTTTAATTCACCCCTCCACTTT.

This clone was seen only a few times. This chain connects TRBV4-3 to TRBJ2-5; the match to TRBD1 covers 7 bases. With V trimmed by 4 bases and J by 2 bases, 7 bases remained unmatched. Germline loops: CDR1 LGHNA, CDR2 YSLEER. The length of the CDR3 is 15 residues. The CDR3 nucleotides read TGCGCCAGCAGCCTCCATGGGACAGCACAAGAGACCCAGTACTTC. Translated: CASSLHGTAQETQYF.

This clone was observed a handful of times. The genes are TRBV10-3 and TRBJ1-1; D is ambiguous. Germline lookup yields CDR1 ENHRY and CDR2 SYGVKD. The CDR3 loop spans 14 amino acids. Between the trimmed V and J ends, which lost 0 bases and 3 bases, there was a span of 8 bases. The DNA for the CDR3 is TGTGCCATCAGTGAGTCCGAGTCTTACACTGAAGCTTTCTTT. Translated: CAISESESYTEAFF.

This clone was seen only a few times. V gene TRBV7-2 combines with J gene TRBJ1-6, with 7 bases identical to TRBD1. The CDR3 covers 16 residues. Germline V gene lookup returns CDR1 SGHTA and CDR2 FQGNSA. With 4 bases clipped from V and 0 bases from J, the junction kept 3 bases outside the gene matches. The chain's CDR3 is CASSYRGRSYNSPLHF. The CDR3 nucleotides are TGTGCCAGCAGCTACAGGGGACGCTCCTATAATTCACCCCTCCACTTT. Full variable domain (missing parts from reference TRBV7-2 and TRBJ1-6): GAGVSQSPSNKVTEKGKDVELRCDPISGHTALYWYRQSLGQGLEFLIYFQGNSAPDKSGLPSDRFSAERTGGSVSTLTIQRTQQEDSAVYLCASSYRGRSYNSPLHFGNGTRLTVT.

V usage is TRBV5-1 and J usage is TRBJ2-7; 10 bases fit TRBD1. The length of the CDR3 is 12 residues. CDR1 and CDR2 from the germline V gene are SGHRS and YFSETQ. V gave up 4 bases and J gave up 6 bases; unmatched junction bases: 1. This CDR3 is CASSRDRGEQYF. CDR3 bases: TGCGCCAGCAGCAGGGACAGGGGCGAGCAGTACTTC.

Here the CDR3 reads CASGLTESEQFF. For the CDR3, the DNA is TGTGCTAGTGGTTTGACGGAGAGCGAGCAGTTCTTC. The V and J genes are TRBV12-5 and TRBJ2-1; D is uncertain. The CDR3 covers 12 residues. V was pared by 2 bases and J by 10 bases, with 9 bases between. Germline CDR1 LGHNT, CDR2 FRNRAP.